A selection of T cell receptor beta chains follows, all from one sample in a study of early T cells in non-severe SARS-CoV-2 infection. TCRdb used MiXCR to reprocess the 5' RACE reads, holding one entry per CDR3 protein. The sample shows 10,000 to 12,000 distinct CDR3 sequences, around 5% of them seen only once. Sequenced sample: whole blood. Receptors were obtained from an adult who was a healthcare worker with PCR-confirmed SARS-CoV-2 infection or an uninfected control (not recorded which). CDR3s include the opening cysteine and the closing phenylalanine or tryptophan. Fields, in order: V gene, clone size, J gene, D gene, CDR3 protein, CDR3 DNA. The D gene is left open where the match is weak. The size entry is marked missing in some rows and otherwise reads once, few, many or a size class.

v_gene: TRBV20-1
abundance: many
j_gene: TRBJ2-2
d_gene: NA
CDR3aa: CSASPPRALSGELFF
CDR3nt: TGCAGTGCTAGCCCCCCGAGGGCCCTGAGCGGGGAGCTGTTTTTT

v_gene: TRBV5-4
abundance: few
j_gene: TRBJ1-1
d_gene: NA
CDR3aa: CASSLGSRIEAFF
CDR3nt: TGTGCCAGCAGCTTGGGGTCCCGGATTGAAGCTTTCTTT

v_gene: TRBV30
abundance: few
j_gene: TRBJ1-1
d_gene: NA
CDR3aa: CAWSVPGRAFF
CDR3nt: TGTGCCTGGAGTGTACCGGGGAGGGCTTTCTTT

v_gene: TRBV15
abundance: many
j_gene: TRBJ2-7
d_gene: NA
CDR3aa: CATSSGRESDEQYF
CDR3nt: TGTGCCACCAGCAGTGGCAGGGAAAGTGACGAGCAGTACTTC

v_gene: TRBV6-1
abundance: medium-sized
j_gene: TRBJ1-1
d_gene: NA
CDR3aa: CASEDWGDTEAFF
CDR3nt: TGTGCCAGTGAGGACTGGGGGGACACTGAAGCTTTCTTT

v_gene: TRBV7-3
abundance: many
j_gene: TRBJ1-6
d_gene: NA
CDR3aa: CASSSARNNSPLHF
CDR3nt: TGTGCCAGCAGCTCCGCCAGGAATAATTCACCCCTCCACTTT

v_gene: TRBV2
abundance: few
j_gene: TRBJ1-5
d_gene: NA
CDR3aa: CASRETGPNQPQHF
CDR3nt: TGTGCCAGCAGGGAAACAGGACCCAATCAGCCCCAGCATTTT

v_gene: TRBV7-8
abundance: medium-sized
j_gene: TRBJ2-7
d_gene: NA
CDR3aa: CASSRPSGLNSYEQYF
CDR3nt: TGTGCCAGCAGCCGACCGTCGGGACTCAACTCCTACGAGCAGTACTTC

v_gene: TRBV7-2
abundance: few
j_gene: TRBJ2-7
d_gene: TRBD1
CDR3aa: CASSLSGTGISYEQYF
CDR3nt: TGTGCCAGCAGCTTATCAGGGACAGGAATCTCCTACGAGCAGTACTTC

v_gene: TRBV5-1
abundance: NA
j_gene: TRBJ1-2
d_gene: NA
CDR3aa: CASRAPQEGNYGYTF
CDR3nt: TGCGCCAGCAGAGCACCTCAGGAGGGGAACTATGGCTACACCTTC

v_gene: TRBV7-9
abundance: once
j_gene: TRBJ2-7
d_gene: NA
CDR3aa: CASSPWGQTYEQYF
CDR3nt: TGTGCCAGCAGCCCCTGGGGACAAACCTACGAGCAGTACTTC

v_gene: TRBV4-3
abundance: few
j_gene: TRBJ1-6
d_gene: NA
CDR3aa: CASSQAWAGNSPLHF
CDR3nt: TGCGCCAGCAGCCAGGCTTGGGCGGGGAATTCACCCCTCCACTTT

v_gene: TRBV7-2
abundance: NA
j_gene: TRBJ2-3
d_gene: NA
CDR3aa: CASSPWDTQYF
CDR3nt: TGTGCCAGCAGCCCCTGGGATACGCAGTATTTT

v_gene: TRBV19
abundance: medium-sized
j_gene: TRBJ1-1
d_gene: TRBD1
CDR3aa: CASHPGTAAEAFF
CDR3nt: TGTGCCAGTCACCCCGGGACAGCGGCGGAAGCTTTCTTT

v_gene: TRBV6-5
abundance: many
j_gene: TRBJ2-3
d_gene: TRBD2
CDR3aa: CASSWTSGGAPDTQYF
CDR3nt: TGTGCCAGCAGCTGGACTAGCGGGGGGGCCCCAGATACGCAGTATTTT

v_gene: TRBV10-3
abundance: medium-sized
j_gene: TRBJ1-6
d_gene: NA
CDR3aa: CAISEFRAGDRNSPLHF
CDR3nt: TGTGCCATCAGTGAATTTCGTGCAGGGGACCGGAATTCACCCCTCCACTTT

v_gene: TRBV3-1
abundance: few
j_gene: TRBJ1-5
d_gene: NA
CDR3aa: CASSQEGWQGVKPQHF
CDR3nt: TGTGCCAGCAGCCAAGAGGGCTGGCAGGGAGTAAAGCCCCAGCATTTT

v_gene: TRBV6-5
abundance: many
j_gene: TRBJ1-1
d_gene: NA
CDR3aa: CASSYYRENTEAFF
CDR3nt: TGTGCCAGCAGTTATTACAGGGAGAACACTGAAGCTTTCTTT

v_gene: TRBV12-3/TRBV12-4
abundance: few
j_gene: TRBJ1-1
d_gene: NA
CDR3aa: CASSYGRTLNTEAFF
CDR3nt: TGTGCCAGCAGTTACGGACGGACTCTGAACACTGAAGCTTTCTTT

v_gene: TRBV7-2
abundance: NA
j_gene: TRBJ1-4
d_gene: NA
CDR3aa: CASSLGSTATNEKLFF
CDR3nt: TGTGCCAGCAGCTTAGGTAGCACAGCAACTAATGAAAAACTGTTTTTT

v_gene: TRBV14
abundance: NA
j_gene: TRBJ2-1
d_gene: TRBD2
CDR3aa: CASSPRLAGVLYNEQFF
CDR3nt: TGTGCCAGCAGCCCACGACTAGCGGGGGTGCTATACAATGAGCAGTTCTTC

v_gene: TRBV29-1
abundance: many
j_gene: TRBJ1-4
d_gene: TRBD1
CDR3aa: CSVATGQGATNEKLFF
CDR3nt: TGCAGCGTAGCTACGGGACAGGGGGCTACTAATGAAAAACTGTTTTTT

v_gene: TRBV9
abundance: many
j_gene: TRBJ2-2
d_gene: NA
CDR3aa: CASSVLPTGELFF
CDR3nt: TGTGCCAGCAGCGTCTTACCCACCGGGGAGCTGTTTTTT

v_gene: TRBV9
abundance: many
j_gene: TRBJ2-5
d_gene: TRBD2
CDR3aa: CASSVATTSGETQYF
CDR3nt: TGTGCCAGCAGCGTAGCTACGACTAGCGGGGAGACCCAGTACTTC

v_gene: TRBV7-6
abundance: many
j_gene: TRBJ2-2
d_gene: NA
CDR3aa: CASSFTDTGELFF
CDR3nt: TGTGCCAGCAGCTTTACCGACACCGGGGAGCTGTTTTTT

v_gene: TRBV18
abundance: many
j_gene: TRBJ2-7
d_gene: TRBD2
CDR3aa: CASSPGGGLFGEQYF
CDR3nt: TGTGCCAGCTCACCCGGCGGGGGGCTCTTCGGCGAGCAGTACTTC

v_gene: TRBV5-1
abundance: many
j_gene: TRBJ2-7
d_gene: NA
CDR3aa: CASSLASDSTYEQYF
CDR3nt: TGCGCCAGCAGCTTGGCTTCGGACTCAACCTACGAGCAGTACTTC

v_gene: TRBV9
abundance: few
j_gene: TRBJ1-4
d_gene: NA
CDR3aa: CASSVGPATNEKLFF
CDR3nt: TGTGCCAGCAGCGTTGGACCGGCAACTAATGAAAAACTGTTTTTT

v_gene: TRBV20-1
abundance: many
j_gene: TRBJ2-3
d_gene: NA
CDR3aa: CSARGYRGSGRRTDTQYF
CDR3nt: TGCAGTGCTAGGGGGTATCGCGGCTCGGGGCGACGCACAGATACGCAGTATTTT

v_gene: TRBV24-1
abundance: few
j_gene: TRBJ2-1
d_gene: NA
CDR3aa: CATSESGYNEQFF
CDR3nt: TGTGCCACCAGTGAATCAGGGTACAATGAGCAGTTCTTC

v_gene: TRBV20-1
abundance: medium-sized
j_gene: TRBJ2-3
d_gene: NA
CDR3aa: CSARPTDTQYF
CDR3nt: TGCAGTGCTAGACCAACAGATACGCAGTATTTT

v_gene: TRBV18
abundance: many
j_gene: TRBJ2-3
d_gene: NA
CDR3aa: CASSPAHTDTQYF
CDR3nt: TGTGCCAGCTCACCAGCCCATACAGATACGCAGTATTTT

v_gene: TRBV13
abundance: many
j_gene: TRBJ1-6
d_gene: NA
CDR3aa: CASSSNQGSGSPLHF
CDR3nt: TGTGCCAGCAGTTCTAATCAGGGTAGCGGTTCACCCCTCCACTTT

v_gene: TRBV19
abundance: many
j_gene: TRBJ1-6
d_gene: TRBD1
CDR3aa: CASSIEYRGASPLHF
CDR3nt: TGTGCCAGTAGTATAGAGTACAGGGGCGCTTCACCCCTCCACTTT

v_gene: TRBV5-5
abundance: many
j_gene: TRBJ2-2
d_gene: TRBD1
CDR3aa: CASGRQGQSLLLGELFF
CDR3nt: TGTGCCAGCGGTCGACAGGGCCAGTCTCTACTCTTGGGGGAGCTGTTTTTT

v_gene: TRBV7-2
abundance: medium-sized
j_gene: TRBJ2-7
d_gene: NA
CDR3aa: CASDNHQGGEQYF
CDR3nt: TGTGCCAGCGACAACCACCAGGGAGGCGAGCAGTACTTC

v_gene: TRBV5-1
abundance: many
j_gene: TRBJ1-1
d_gene: TRBD1
CDR3aa: CASSTQGATEAFF
CDR3nt: TGCGCCAGCAGCACCCAGGGGGCCACTGAAGCTTTCTTT

v_gene: TRBV11-2
abundance: many
j_gene: TRBJ2-3
d_gene: NA
CDR3aa: CASSLRSLRSTDTQYF
CDR3nt: TGTGCCAGCAGCTTAAGATCTCTCCGAAGCACAGATACGCAGTATTTT

v_gene: TRBV11-1
abundance: many
j_gene: TRBJ2-1
d_gene: NA
CDR3aa: CASSLEAVTGRHNEQFF
CDR3nt: TGTGCCAGCAGCTTAGAGGCGGTGACAGGCCGTCACAATGAGCAGTTCTTC

v_gene: TRBV5-1
abundance: few
j_gene: TRBJ2-7
d_gene: NA
CDR3aa: CASRKGVTYEQYF
CDR3nt: TGCGCCAGCAGGAAGGGGGTGACCTACGAGCAGTACTTC

v_gene: TRBV6-5
abundance: many
j_gene: TRBJ2-1
d_gene: NA
CDR3aa: CASSPASDFEQFF
CDR3nt: TGTGCCAGCAGCCCCGCTTCGGATTTTGAGCAGTTCTTC

v_gene: TRBV6-2/TRBV6-3
abundance: NA
j_gene: TRBJ1-1
d_gene: NA
CDR3aa: CASLHGWDTEAFF
CDR3nt: TGTGCCAGCTTACACGGTTGGGACACTGAAGCTTTCTTT

v_gene: TRBV7-6
abundance: medium-sized
j_gene: TRBJ1-1
d_gene: NA
CDR3aa: CASSLARTNTEAFF
CDR3nt: TGTGCCAGCAGCTTAGCTCGGACGAACACTGAAGCTTTCTTT

v_gene: TRBV11-1
abundance: many
j_gene: TRBJ1-1
d_gene: TRBD1
CDR3aa: CASSPDRGGTEAFF
CDR3nt: TGTGCCAGCAGTCCAGACAGGGGAGGTACTGAAGCTTTCTTT

v_gene: TRBV9
abundance: many
j_gene: TRBJ1-6
d_gene: TRBD1
CDR3aa: CASSTRTGGGNSPLHF
CDR3nt: TGTGCCAGCAGCACAAGGACAGGGGGCGGGAATTCACCCCTCCACTTT

v_gene: TRBV4-1
abundance: many
j_gene: TRBJ1-5
d_gene: NA
CDR3aa: CASSQLFRDNQPQHF
CDR3nt: TGCGCCAGCAGCCAACTGTTTAGGGACAATCAGCCCCAGCATTTT

v_gene: TRBV30
abundance: few
j_gene: TRBJ1-1
d_gene: NA
CDR3aa: CAWSPRRNTEAFF
CDR3nt: TGTGCCTGGAGTCCCCGGAGGAACACTGAAGCTTTCTTT

v_gene: TRBV6-6
abundance: many
j_gene: TRBJ2-1
d_gene: TRBD1
CDR3aa: CATRRTGSYNEQFF
CDR3nt: TGTGCCACCCGCCGGACAGGCTCCTACAATGAGCAGTTCTTC

v_gene: TRBV5-1
abundance: NA
j_gene: TRBJ1-2
d_gene: TRBD1
CDR3aa: CASSLVGGGVGYGYTF
CDR3nt: TGCGCCAGCAGCTTGGTTGGAGGGGGCGTTGGCTATGGCTACACCTTC

v_gene: TRBV7-2
abundance: many
j_gene: TRBJ2-1
d_gene: TRBD1
CDR3aa: CASSLFSVTSETGRIQGEQFF
CDR3nt: TGTGCCAGCAGCTTATTTTCCGTGACCTCTGAGACAGGGCGGATTCAGGGGGAGCAGTTCTTC